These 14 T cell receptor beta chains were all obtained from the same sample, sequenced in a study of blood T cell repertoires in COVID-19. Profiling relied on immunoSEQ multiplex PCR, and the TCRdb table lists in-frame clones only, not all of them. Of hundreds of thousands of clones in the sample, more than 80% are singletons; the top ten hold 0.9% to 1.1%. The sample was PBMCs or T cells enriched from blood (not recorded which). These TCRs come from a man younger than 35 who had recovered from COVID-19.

CDR3 in DNA: TGTGCCAGCAGCTCCCAATCGGGGGCTAACTATGGCTACACCTTC. Amino acids: CASSSQSGANYGYTF. The rearrangement uses TRBV7-9 and TRBJ1-2; tentatively, D is TRBD1 (5 bases). The CDR3 contains 15 residues. V was pared by 4 bases and J by 0 bases, with 12 bases between. CDR1 is SEHNR and CDR2 is FQNEAQ in the germline V gene (reference sequence).

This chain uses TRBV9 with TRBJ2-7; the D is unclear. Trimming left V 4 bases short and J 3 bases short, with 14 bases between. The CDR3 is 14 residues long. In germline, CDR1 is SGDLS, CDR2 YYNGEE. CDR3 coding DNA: TGTGCCAGCAGCCCGAGCCCCTTCGACTACGAGCAGTACTTC. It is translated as CASSPSPFDYEQYF.

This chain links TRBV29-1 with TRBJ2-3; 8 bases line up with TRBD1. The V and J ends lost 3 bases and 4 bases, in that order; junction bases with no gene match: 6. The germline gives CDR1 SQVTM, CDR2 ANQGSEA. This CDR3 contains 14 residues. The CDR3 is CSVEPGGASDTQYF. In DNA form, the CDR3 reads TGCAGCGTTGAGCCAGGGGGCGCATCAGATACGCAGTATTTT.

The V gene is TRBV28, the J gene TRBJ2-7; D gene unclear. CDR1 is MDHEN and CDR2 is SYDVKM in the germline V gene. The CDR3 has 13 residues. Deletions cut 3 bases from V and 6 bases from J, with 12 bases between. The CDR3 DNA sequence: TGTGCCAGCAGTTTTGTTGAAGCGCTCGAGCAGTACTTC. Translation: CASSFVEALEQYF.

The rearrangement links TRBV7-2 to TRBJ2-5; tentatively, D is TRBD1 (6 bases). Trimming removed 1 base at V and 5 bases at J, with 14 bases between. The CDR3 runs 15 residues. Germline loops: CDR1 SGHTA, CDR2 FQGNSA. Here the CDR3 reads CASSLEAWGPETQYF. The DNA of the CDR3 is TGTGCCAGCAGCTTAGAGGCATGGGGGCCGGAGACCCAGTACTTC.

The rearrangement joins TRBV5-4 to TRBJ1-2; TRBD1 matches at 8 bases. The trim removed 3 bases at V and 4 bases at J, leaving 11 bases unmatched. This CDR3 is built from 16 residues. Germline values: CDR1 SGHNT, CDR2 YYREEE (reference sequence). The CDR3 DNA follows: TGTGCCAGCAGCTCCGGGACAGGTCCTCTCGGCTATGGCTACACCTTC. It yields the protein CASSSGTGPLGYGYTF.

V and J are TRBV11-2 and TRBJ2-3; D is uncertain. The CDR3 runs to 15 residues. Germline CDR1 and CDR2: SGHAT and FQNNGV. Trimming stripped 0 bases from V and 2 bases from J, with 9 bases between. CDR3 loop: CASSLELSTTDTQYF. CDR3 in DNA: TGTGCCAGCAGCTTAGAGCTATCCACCACAGATACGCAGTATTTT.

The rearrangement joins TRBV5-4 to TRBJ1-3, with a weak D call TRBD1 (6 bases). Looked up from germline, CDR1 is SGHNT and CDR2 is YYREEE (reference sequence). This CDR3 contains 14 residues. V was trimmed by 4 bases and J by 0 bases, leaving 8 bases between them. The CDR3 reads CASSRGGSGNTIYF. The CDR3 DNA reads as TGTGCCAGCAGCCGAGGGGGCTCTGGAAACACCATATATTTT.

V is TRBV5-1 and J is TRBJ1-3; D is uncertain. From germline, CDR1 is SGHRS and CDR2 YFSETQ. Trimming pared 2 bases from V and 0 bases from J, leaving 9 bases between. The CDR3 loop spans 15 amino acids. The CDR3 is CASSLQSTSGNTIYF. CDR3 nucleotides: TGCGCCAGCAGCTTACAGTCTACCTCTGGAAACACCATATATTTT.

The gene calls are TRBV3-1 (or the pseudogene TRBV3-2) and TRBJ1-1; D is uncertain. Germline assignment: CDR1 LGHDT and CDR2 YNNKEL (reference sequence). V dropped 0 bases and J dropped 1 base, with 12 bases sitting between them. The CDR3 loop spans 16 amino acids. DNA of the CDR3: TGTGCCAGCAGCCAAGATTTGGCGCGGTCGAACACTGAAGCTTTCTTT. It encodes CASSQDLARSNTEAFF.

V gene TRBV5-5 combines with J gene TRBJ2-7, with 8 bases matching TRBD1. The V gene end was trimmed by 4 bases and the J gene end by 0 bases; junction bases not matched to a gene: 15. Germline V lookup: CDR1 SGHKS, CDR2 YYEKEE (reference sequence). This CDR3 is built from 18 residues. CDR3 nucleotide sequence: TGTGCCAGCAGCCCACTTCCGGCGACAGGGGCAAGCTCCTACGAGCAGTACTTC. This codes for CASSPLPATGASSYEQYF.

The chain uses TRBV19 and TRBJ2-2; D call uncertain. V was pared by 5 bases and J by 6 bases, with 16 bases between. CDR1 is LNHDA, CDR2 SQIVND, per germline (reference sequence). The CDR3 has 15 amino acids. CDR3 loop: CASSPAGWSAGELFF. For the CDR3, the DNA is TGTGCCAGTAGTCCTGCCGGGTGGTCGGCCGGGGAGCTGTTTTTT.

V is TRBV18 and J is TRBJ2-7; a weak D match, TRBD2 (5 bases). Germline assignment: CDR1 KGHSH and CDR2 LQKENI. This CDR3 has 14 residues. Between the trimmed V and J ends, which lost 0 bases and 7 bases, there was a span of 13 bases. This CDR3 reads CASSPPGPSGEQYF. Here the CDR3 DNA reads TGTGCCAGCTCACCACCGGGCCCCTCGGGGGAGCAGTACTTC.

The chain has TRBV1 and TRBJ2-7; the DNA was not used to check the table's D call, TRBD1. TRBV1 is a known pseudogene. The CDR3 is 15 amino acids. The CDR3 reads CTSSHKRGQRREQYF. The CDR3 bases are TGCACCAGCAGCCATAAAAGGGGGCAGAGGCGGGAGCAGTACTTC.